These 14 T cell receptor beta chains came from one sample sequenced in a study of beta chain features in type 1 diabetes. Investigators reverse transcribed all isolated RNA, so they sequenced expressed TCRB transcripts. Clones were sequenced by immunoSEQ multiplex PCR, and TCRdb holds only the in-frame ones, with some missing. Of about 620,000 clones in the sample, 15% to 19% were seen once. Sequenced sample: naive CD4+ T cells from blood. These receptors all come from a man aged 18 to 29 in good health.

J is TRBJ2-4 and V is TRBV28, with 9 bases lining up with TRBD1. Germline V gives CDR1 MDHEN, CDR2 SYDVKM. V lost 3 bases and J lost 1; bases outside the gene matches: 4. This CDR3 has 16 amino acids. CDR3 nucleotide sequence: TGTGCCAGCAGTTTGGGACAGGGAAAGGCCAAAAACATTCAGTACTTC. It specifies CASSLGQGKAKNIQYF.

The chain employs TRBV4-2 and TRBJ2-3; 10 bases match TRBD2. Trimming took 0 bases from V and 0 from J; bases not matched to a gene: 12. Looked up from germline, CDR1 is LGHNA and CDR2 is YNFKEQ. The CDR3 spans 20 residues. The CDR3 region has the DNA TGTGCCAGCAGCCAAGAAACTAGCGGGACGAGGAGCGGGAGCACAGATACGCAGTATTTT. Protein: CASSQETSGTRSGSTDTQYF.

This chain uses TRBV4-3 with TRBJ2-3; D uncertain. The length of the CDR3 is 15 residues. V lost 0 bases and J 2 bases, leaving 9 bases between the germline ends. Germline loops: CDR1 LGHNA, CDR2 YSLEER. The CDR3 DNA follows: TGCGCCAGCAGCCAAGACCCAGCGACCACAGATACGCAGTATTTT. It encodes CASSQDPATTDTQYF.

This clone was recorded a few times. The rearrangement joins TRBV7-2 to TRBJ2-7, with TRBD2 matching 11 bases. Trimming cost V 5 bases and J 0 bases; bases outside gene matches: 3. Per germline, CDR1 SGHTA and CDR2 FQGNSA. The CDR3 contains 15 residues. The CDR3 loop reads CASSPSGGSSYEQYF. DNA for the CDR3: TGTGCCAGCAGCCCTAGCGGGGGGAGCTCCTACGAGCAGTACTTC. Looking up the rest from reference TRBV7-2 and TRBJ2-7 gives the full variable domain: GAGVSQSPSNKVTEKGKDVELRCDPISGHTALYWYRQSLGQGLEFLIYFQGNSAPDKSGLPSDRFSAERTGGSVSTLTIQRTQQEDSAVYLCASSPSGGSSYEQYFGPGTRLTVT.

The chain is built from TRBV10-3 and TRBJ2-7; D may correspond to TRBD1 or TRBD2 (5 bases each). The DNA matches TRBJ2-5 better at its end, which makes the J call doubtful. This CDR3 region has 15 residues. Germline CDR1 and CDR2: ENHRY and SYGVKD. The CDR3 nucleotides read TGTGCCATCAGTGAGATTATAGCAGGGAGAGAGACCCAGTACTTC. Amino acid sequence: CAISEIIAGRETQYF.

The chain links TRBV27 to TRBJ2-3; 10 bases line up with TRBD2. The germline gives CDR1 MNHEY, CDR2 SMNVEV (reference sequence). V was clipped by 9 bases and J by 4 bases; unmatched bases: 10. The CDR3 runs 15 residues. The CDR3: CASFPGGLASDTQYF. The CDR3, as DNA: TGTGCCAGTTTCCCGGGGGGACTAGCGTCAGATACGCAGTATTTT.

The V call is TRBV5-1, the J call TRBJ1-1; tentatively, D is TRBD1 (5 bases). Trimming removed 4 bases from V and 5 bases from J, with 18 bases in between. CDR1 and CDR2 (germline): SGHRS, YFSETQ. The CDR3 runs 15 residues. Here the CDR3 reads CASSRSGREETEAFF. CDR3 DNA: TGCGCCAGCAGCAGATCAGGGAGGGAGGAGACTGAAGCTTTCTTT.

The genes are TRBV6-5 and TRBJ2-1; TRBD2 matches 8 bases. CDR1 and CDR2 from the germline V gene are MNHEY and SVGAGI. J was trimmed by 4 bases and V by 6 bases; bases with no gene match: 5. The CDR3 spans 14 residues. CDR3 bases: TGTGCCAGCAGCCGGGGACTAGAGTACAATGAGCAGTTCTTC. Translation gives CASSRGLEYNEQFF.

This clone was observed a few times. The chain combines TRBV10-2 with TRBJ2-2; 11 bases match TRBD1. From germline, CDR1 is WSHSY and CDR2 SAAADI. V dropped 8 bases and J dropped 4; count of bases not matched to a gene: 3. The CDR3 totals 14 residues. The CDR3: CASGGQGGTGELFF. Written as DNA, the CDR3 is TGCGCCAGCGGGGGACAGGGGGGCACCGGGGAGCTGTTTTTT.

This clone was counted a few times. This sequence joins TRBV9 and TRBJ2-2; D unclear. Germline V gives CDR1 SGDLS, CDR2 YYNGEE. Trimming took 4 bases from V and 13 from J, leaving 8 bases between them. This CDR3 has 10 residues. Written as DNA, the CDR3 is TGTGCCAGCAGCCCCCGTAGGCTGTTTTTT. This codes for CASSPRRLFF.

J is TRBJ2-5 and V is TRBV12-5; D not resolved. V lost 3 bases, J lost 4 bases, and 15 bases lay in between. The length of the CDR3 is 15 residues. CDR1 and CDR2 (germline): LGHNT, FRNRAP. The CDR3, as DNA: TGTGCTAGTGGTTTCGCAAAGGGTTTGGGAGAGACCCAGTACTTC. Its protein is CASGFAKGLGETQYF.

Only a few counts were recorded for this clone. The chain recombines TRBV7-2 with TRBJ2-5; 10 bases fit TRBD2. CDR1 is SGHTA and CDR2 is FQGNSA in the germline V gene. The CDR3 runs to 14 residues. V lost 5 bases and J lost 4; bases outside the gene matches: 4. The CDR3: CASSQTSGRETQYF. The CDR3 nucleotides read TGTGCCAGCAGCCAGACTAGCGGGCGAGAGACCCAGTACTTC.

This clone was detected once. The rearrangement links TRBV6-5 to TRBJ1-2, with D perhaps matching TRBD1 (5 bases). The germline V gene has CDR1 MNHEY and CDR2 SVGAGI. The ends were cut back, 2 bases at V and 2 bases at J, with 9 bases in the middle. This CDR3 has 14 amino acids. Here the CDR3 DNA reads TGTGCCAGCAGTTACAGGGGAAACAACTATGGCTACACCTTC. Residues: CASSYRGNNYGYTF.

This rearrangement joins TRBV27 to TRBJ2-7; 10 nucleotides match TRBD1. CDR1 MNHEY and CDR2 SMNVEV come from the germline V gene (reference sequence). The junction had 8 bases not matched to a gene; V was cut back by 7 bases and J by 5 bases. The CDR3 has 14 amino acids. The CDR3 reads CASTNDRGRNEQYF. CDR3 in DNA: TGTGCCAGCACCAATGACAGGGGGCGCAACGAGCAGTACTTC.